Following are 21 T cell receptor beta chains from one sample sequenced in a study of shared clonotypes between healthy human individuals. Only in-frame clones appear in the TCRdb table, and some are missing; sequencing was by immunoSEQ multiplex PCR. The sample comprises 1.6 million or so clones, 96% of which are singletons, and 0.95% to 1.5% rests with the top ten. The specimen was naive CD4+ T cells sorted from blood. Subset denoted: CD45RA+ positively selected. These receptor sequences come from a man aged 30 to 45 in good health.

The chain joins TRBV7-9 to TRBJ1-3, with 10 positions matching TRBD1. The CDR3 covers 16 residues. V shed 2 bases, J shed 4 bases, and the junction held 5 bases outside the gene matches. The germline V gene has CDR1 SEHNR and CDR2 FQNEAQ (reference sequence). The CDR3 loop is CASSLSGQGRGNTIYF. The CDR3 coding sequence is TGTGCCAGCAGCTTATCGGGACAGGGGCGAGGAAACACCATATATTTT.

With regard to this clone: Other DNA sequences in this sample translate to the same CDR3. This chain links TRBV7-9 with TRBJ2-7; D remains ambiguous. The CDR3 totals 13 residues. Germline CDR1 SEHNR, CDR2 FQNEAQ (reference sequence). V was trimmed by 1 base and J by 1 base, leaving 5 bases between them. The chain's CDR3 is CASSLVLSYEQYF. As DNA, the CDR3 is TGTGCCAGCAGCTTAGTCCTGTCCTACGAGCAGTACTTC. Together with reference TRBV7-9 and TRBJ2-7, the CDR3 gives the full variable domain: DTGVSQNPRHKITKRGQNVTFRCDPISEHNRLYWYRQTLGQGPEFLTYFQNEAQLEKSRLLSDRFSAERPKGSFSTLEIQRTEQGDSAMYLCASSLVLSYEQYFGPGTRLTVT.

The J gene is TRBJ2-2, the V gene TRBV6-5; the match to TRBD2 covers 7 bases. Trimming cost V 5 bases and J 7 bases; bases outside gene matches: 10. This CDR3 comprises 15 residues. From germline, CDR1 is MNHEY and CDR2 SVGAGI. The CDR3 sequence: CASSRSGPGHGELFF. The CDR3 nucleotides read TGTGCCAGCAGTCGTAGCGGGCCCGGTCACGGGGAGCTGTTTTTT.

The J gene is TRBJ2-3, the V gene TRBV5-1; D unclear. Germline CDR1 SGHRS, CDR2 YFSETQ. Between the trimmed V and J ends, which lost 4 bases and 4 bases, there was a span of 10 bases. The CDR3 sequence is 13 residues long. The CDR3: CASSEGSSDTQYF. DNA for the CDR3: TGCGCCAGCAGCGAAGGAAGCTCAGATACGCAGTATTTT.

This clone was counted a few times. The chain employs TRBV2 and TRBJ2-5, with D hard to call. The CDR3 has 15 amino acids. Between the trimmed V and J ends, which lost 2 bases and 0 bases, there was a span of 10 bases. The V gene's germline CDR1 is SNHLY and CDR2 FYNNEI. The CDR3 sequence is CASSEYLWDQETQYF. CDR3 in DNA: TGTGCCAGCAGTGAATATTTGTGGGACCAAGAGACCCAGTACTTC.

The chain joins TRBV2 to TRBJ2-1, with D possibly TRBD2 on 5 matching bases. The CDR3 covers 13 residues. The ends were cut back, 7 bases at V and 5 bases at J, with 12 bases in the middle. CDR1 SNHLY and CDR2 FYNNEI come from the germline V gene. The CDR3 sequence: CASKQRRDNEQFF. Here the CDR3 DNA reads TGTGCCAGCAAGCAGCGGAGAGACAATGAGCAGTTCTTC.

This clone was recorded once. The chain couples TRBV7-9 to TRBJ1-1; tentative D call: TRBD1 (5 bases). The germline V gene encodes CDR1 SEHNR and CDR2 FQNEAQ (reference sequence). V dropped 0 bases and J dropped 3 bases, with 14 bases sitting between them. The CDR3 sequence is 16 residues long. For the CDR3, the DNA is TGTGCCAGCAGCTTAGCCATCCTGACAGTACACACTGAAGCTTTCTTT. Its translation: CASSLAILTVHTEAFF.

The chain links TRBV19 to TRBJ1-2; D not certain. The CDR3 length is 13 residues. Trimming left V 3 bases short and J 5 bases short, with 10 bases between. Germline V gene sequence: CDR1 LNHDA, CDR2 SQIVND (reference sequence). The CDR3 region is CASSMGRFYGYTF. CDR3 bases: TGTGCCAGTAGTATGGGCAGGTTTTATGGCTACACCTTC.

The J gene is TRBJ1-2, the V gene TRBV2; TRBD1 is a possible D gene (6 bases). The germline V gene has CDR1 SNHLY and CDR2 FYNNEI. Trimming stripped 3 bases from V and 3 bases from J, with 14 bases between. This CDR3 comprises 15 residues. The CDR3 DNA is TGTGCCAGCAGTGAGGTGAAGGGGGAGGACTATGGCTACACCTTC. It is translated as CASSEVKGEDYGYTF.

About this clone: Other nucleotide sequences from this sample produce the same CDR3. The chain combines TRBV7-9 with TRBJ2-7; perhaps TRBD2 as D (5 bases). V was pared by 1 base and J by 2 bases, with 12 bases between. In germline, CDR1 is SEHNR, CDR2 FQNEAQ (reference sequence). The CDR3 spans 15 residues. DNA for the CDR3: TGTGCCAGCAGCTTAGACGGCGGGCCGACCTACGAGCAGTACTTC. This gives the protein CASSLDGGPTYEQYF. Together with reference TRBV7-9 and TRBJ2-7, the CDR3 gives the full variable domain: DTGVSQNPRHKITKRGQNVTFRCDPISEHNRLYWYRQTLGQGPEFLTYFQNEAQLEKSRLLSDRFSAERPKGSFSTLEIQRTEQGDSAMYLCASSLDGGPTYEQYFGPGTRLTVT.

Remarks on this clone: At the DNA level, this CDR3 is encoded by other sequences in the same sample as well. The chain is built from TRBV5-1 and TRBJ1-1; D remains ambiguous. This CDR3 region has 13 residues. V was pared by 2 bases and J by 0 bases, with 5 bases between. Germline loops: CDR1 SGHRS, CDR2 YFSETQ. This CDR3 reads CASSLLMNTEAFF. For the CDR3, the DNA is TGCGCCAGCAGCTTATTAATGAACACTGAAGCTTTCTTT.

V and J are TRBV19 and TRBJ2-1; 8 bases line up with TRBD1. Germline CDR1 and CDR2: LNHDA and SQIVND (reference sequence). The V gene end was trimmed by 5 bases and the J gene end by 0 bases; junction bases not matched to a gene: 3. This CDR3 spans 15 amino acids. This CDR3 reads CASSRTGSSYNEQFF. The CDR3 DNA reads TGTGCCAGTAGTCGGACAGGGAGCTCCTACAATGAGCAGTTCTTC.

The chain carries TRBV5-4 and TRBJ2-3, with a tentative D call TRBD1 (5 bases). Deletions cut 3 bases from V and 4 bases from J, with 12 bases between. Germline CDR1 is SGHNT and CDR2 is YYREEE (reference sequence). CDR3 length equals 14 residues. CDR3 amino acids: CASSSRRGSDTQYF. CDR3 in DNA: TGTGCCAGCAGCTCCCGTAGGGGTTCAGATACGCAGTATTTT.

This clone was seen a few times. This chain connects TRBV6-5 to TRBJ2-7; 9 bases agree with TRBD1. Per the germline V gene, CDR1 is MNHEY and CDR2 is SVGAGI. Trimming cost V 5 bases and J 6 bases; bases outside gene matches: 2. The CDR3 loop spans 12 amino acids. The CDR3 is CASSRDRAEQYF. The CDR3 DNA sequence: TGTGCCAGCAGTAGGGACAGGGCCGAGCAGTACTTC.

This chain joins TRBV18 and TRBJ2-3; TRBD1 agrees at 9 bases. The CDR3 runs to 15 residues. V was pared by 4 bases and J by 2 bases, with 4 bases of the junction left unmatched. Germline V CDR1 and CDR2: KGHSH, LQKENI. The chain's CDR3 is CASSQDRGDTDTQYF. The CDR3 region has the DNA TGTGCCAGCTCACAGGACAGGGGTGACACAGATACGCAGTATTTT.

The V gene is TRBV2, the J gene TRBJ2-1, with D tentatively TRBD1 (5 bases). With 0 bases removed from V and 5 bases from J, the gap between germline ends came to 8 bases. CDR1 is SNHLY and CDR2 is FYNNEI in the germline V gene. The CDR3 has 14 amino acids. In DNA, the CDR3 is TGTGCCAGCAGTGAAGCCCGCAGGGACAATGAGCAGTTCTTC. Translated, it gives CASSEARRDNEQFF.

The chain employs TRBV4-2 and TRBJ2-5, with unresolved D. Germline V gene data show CDR1 as LGHNA and CDR2 as YNFKEQ. CDR3 length equals 12 residues. Trimming cost V 0 bases and J 3 bases, with 2 bases left between them. This CDR3 is CASSQDKETQYF. The CDR3 nucleotides read TGTGCCAGCAGCCAAGATAAAGAGACCCAGTACTTC.

V is TRBV7-6 and J is TRBJ2-1; maybe TRBD2 (6 bases). Trimming removed 5 bases from V and 5 bases from J, with 13 bases in between. This CDR3 region has 14 residues. The germline gives CDR1 SGHVS, CDR2 FNYEAQ. For the CDR3, the DNA is TGTGCCAGCAGCCCGAGAGCGGGCCACAATGAGCAGTTCTTC. Translated, it gives CASSPRAGHNEQFF.

V gene TRBV5-4 combines with J gene TRBJ2-6; 8 bases align to TRBD1. CDR3 size: 18 residues. V lost 0 bases to trimming and J lost 4 bases; unmatched junction nucleotides: 9. Per the germline V gene, CDR1 is SGHNT and CDR2 is YYREEE (reference sequence). CDR3 region: CASSLGGQGAHGANVLTF. In DNA, the CDR3 is TGTGCCAGCAGCTTGGGAGGCCAGGGGGCGCACGGGGCCAACGTCCTGACTTTC.

The V gene is TRBV7-2, the J gene TRBJ2-4, with D possibly matching TRBD1 (5 bases). Germline CDR1 is SGHTA and CDR2 is FQGNSA. This CDR3 comprises 12 residues. The V gene lost 0 bases and the J gene lost 8 bases, with 5 bases spanning the gap. This chain's CDR3 is CASSLARDIQYF. CDR3 DNA: TGTGCCAGCAGCTTAGCCAGGGACATTCAGTACTTC.

This chain links TRBV9 with TRBJ2-7; no firm D call. Germline-derived CDR1 and CDR2 are SGDLS and YYNGEE. V gave up 2 bases and J gave up 0 bases, with 9 bases separating them. The CDR3 runs 14 residues. In DNA, the CDR3 is TGTGCCAGCAGCGTCAGGCAGGACTCCTACGAGCAGTACTTC. Its translation: CASSVRQDSYEQYF.